The next 9 T cell receptor beta chains were all read from a single sample in a study of neurological immune-mediated disorders (dated by TCRdb to between 2017 and 2020). The method was 5' RACE. TCRdb lists the instrument as Illumina HiSeq 2500. Clones were called with MiXCR by TCRdb after fastp trimmed the public reads at Q25, and only in-frame beta chains were retained. Duplicate CDR3 protein sequences are folded into a single record with the most common DNA and genes. The sample records 40,000 to 50,000 distinct CDR3 sequences, over 2% of which are singletons. The ten largest make up around 12% of the sample. What was sequenced was PBMCs. The receptors originated from a young man with multiple sclerosis.

This clonotype was seen at least ten times. This chain uses TRBV6-1 with TRBJ2-3, with 16 bases fitting TRBD2. Germline V gives CDR1 MNHNS, CDR2 SASEGT. The CDR3 spans 15 residues. V lost 6 bases to trimming and J lost 5 bases; unmatched junction nucleotides: 2. This CDR3 is CASRGLAGGRDTQYF. In DNA form, the CDR3 reads TGTGCCAGCAGGGGACTAGCGGGGGGGAGAGATACGCAGTATTTT.

This clonotype was detected many times. The chain recombines TRBV27 with TRBJ2-1; D is perhaps TRBD1 (5 bases). CDR1 is MNHEY, CDR2 SMNVEV, per germline (reference sequence). The CDR3 runs 13 residues. With 3 bases removed from V and 6 bases from J, the gap between germline ends came to 9 bases. The CDR3 DNA reads as TGTGCCAGCAGTTTGGGGCATATCAATGAGCAGTTCTTC. This encodes CASSLGHINEQFF.

This clonotype came up many times. The V call is TRBV5-1, the J call TRBJ2-7, with TRBD1 matching 10 bases. The V gene's germline CDR1 is SGHRS and CDR2 YFSETQ. This CDR3 has 16 amino acids. The trim removed 2 bases at V and 0 bases at J, leaving 5 bases unmatched. The CDR3 coding sequence is TGCGCCAGCAGCTTCCCGACAGGGGGCGCCTCCTACGAGCAGTACTTC. It encodes CASSFPTGGASYEQYF. The complete variable domain, with remaining parts taken from reference TRBV5-1 and TRBJ2-7, reads KAGVTQTPRYLIKTRGQQVTLSCSPISGHRSVSWYQQTPGQGLQFLFEYFSETQRNKGNFPGRFSGRQFSNSRSEMNVSTLELGDSALYLCASSFPTGGASYEQYFGPGTRLTVT.

This clonotype occurred many times. The genes are TRBV20-1 and TRBJ1-1; no clear D. Trimming stripped 6 bases from V and 0 bases from J, with 14 bases between. Germline-derived CDR1 and CDR2 are DFQATT and SNEGSKA (reference sequence). The CDR3 covers 14 residues. The CDR3 protein is CSAVLGSLNTEAFF. The CDR3 DNA reads TGCAGTGCCGTCTTAGGCAGCTTGAACACTGAAGCTTTCTTT.

This clonotype was detected many times. This chain links TRBV6-5 with TRBJ1-2; D remains ambiguous. The V end lost 2 bases, the J end lost 8 bases, and 12 bases lay between the germline ends. CDR3 length: 13 amino acids. The germline V gene encodes CDR1 MNHEY and CDR2 SVGAGI. CDR3 region: CASSYASFLGYTF. CDR3 DNA: TGTGCCAGCAGTTACGCCAGCTTCTTGGGCTACACCTTC.

This clonotype was seen ten or more times. This chain connects TRBV28 to TRBJ1-1; D remains ambiguous. The V and J ends lost 8 bases and 1 base respectively, with 8 bases between them. The CDR3 extends over 12 amino acids. Germline CDR1 MDHEN, CDR2 SYDVKM. CDR3 region: CASGQRNTEAFF. DNA of the CDR3: TGTGCCAGCGGGCAGCGGAACACTGAAGCTTTCTTT.

This clonotype was detected ten times or more. The genes are TRBV20-1 and TRBJ1-2; 8 bases align to TRBD1. The V segment lost 2 bases and the J segment 2 bases; nucleotides outside the gene matches: 7. This CDR3 spans 15 amino acids. CDR1 and CDR2 (germline): DFQATT, SNEGSKA (reference sequence). The CDR3 here is CSARLRTGKNYGYTF. The DNA for the CDR3 is TGCAGTGCTAGACTCAGGACAGGGAAGAACTATGGCTACACCTTC.

In its sample, this clonotype was seen many times. V and J are TRBV5-5 and TRBJ2-2; D possibly corresponds to TRBD1 (6 bases). The CDR3 covers 16 residues. Trimming cost V 1 base and J 4 bases, with 14 bases left between them. CDR1 and CDR2 (germline): SGHKS, YYEKEE (reference sequence). Here the CDR3 reads CASSLTVTGRTGELFF. Here the CDR3 DNA reads TGTGCCAGCAGCTTGACCGTGACAGGACGCACCGGGGAGCTGTTTTTT.

This clonotype occurred many times. The chain has TRBV6-2 or TRBV6-3 and TRBJ2-3; 7 bases map to TRBD1. CDR3 length equals 17 residues. In germline, CDR1 is MNHEY, CDR2 SVGEGT. Trimming at V came to 0 bases and at J to 0 bases, leaving 6 bases not matched to a gene. The CDR3 reads CASSYSHRTGSTDTQYF. CDR3 nucleotide sequence: TGTGCCAGCAGTTACTCGCATCGGACAGGCAGCACAGATACGCAGTATTTT.